The present T cell receptor beta chain was sequenced within a study of blood T cell repertoires in COVID-19. About the study: COVID-19 samples from acute and convalescent phases originated in the United States, Italy and Spain. In each case, the material was cDNA or gDNA derived from T cells, B-cell-depleted T cells, or PBMCs.

Authors' processing steps: Nucleated cell number was recorded as an estimate derived from reference gene primer amplification. Sequencing used immunoSEQ multiplex PCR; TCRdb keeps in-frame clones, though not all of them. The DNA gave D and trimming, while V, J and clone size come from that table. The repertoire holds under 300,000 clones, with 84% as singletons. The CDR3 has 18 residues. CDR1 and CDR2 (germline): SGHDT, YYEEEE. V dropped 0 bases and J dropped 4; count of bases not matched to a gene: 11. This sequence was found in a man in his forties or fifties who had recovered from COVID-19. The sample taken for sequencing was peripheral blood. The V gene is TRBV5-6, the J gene TRBJ2-1, with TRBD2 matching over 9 bases. This CDR3 reads CASSLAGGRALRYNEQFF. As DNA, the CDR3 is TGTGCCAGCAGCTTGGCAGGCGGGAGGGCCTTACGTTACAATGAGCAGTTCTTC.